Shown below are 6 T cell receptor beta chains from a single sample sequenced in a study of CD8+CD57+ T cells in acquired aplastic anemia. Investigators profiled TCR beta VDJ and CDR3 from genomic DNA template. TCRdb reprocessed the reads via MiXCR and lists one record per CDR3 protein. The sample holds just over 400,000 distinct CDR3 sequences, 65% to 75% seen once. Sequencing input: sorted CD4+, CD8+, or CD8+CD57+ T cells (not recorded which) from PBMCs. The receptors stem from a human donor in good health, serving as a control.

A note on this clonotype: Possible read error: a much larger clone is one base away. The rearrangement joins TRBV6-2 or TRBV6-3 to TRBJ1-5, with D uncertain. CDR1 MNHEY and CDR2 SVGEGT come from the germline V gene. The CDR3 runs to 19 residues. The CDR3, as DNA: TGTGCCAGCAGTTACCGAAATACCGAATCTCAATATAGCAATCAGCCCCAGCGTTTT. Translated: CASSYRNTESQYSNQPQRF.

This clonotype was observed once. A much larger clonotype is one base distant, so this may be a read error. This chain links TRBV12-5 with TRBJ2-2; tentatively, D is TRBD2 (6 bases). The ends were cut back, 0 bases at V and 7 bases at J, with 12 bases in the middle. The length of the CDR3 is 15 residues. Germline CDR1 LGHNT, CDR2 FRNRAP. This CDR3 reads CASGLVPGGVGELFF. CDR3 nucleotides: TGTGCTAGTGGTTTGGTACCTGGCGGGGTCGGGGAGCTGTTTTTT.

This clonotype has ten or more counts. V and J are TRBV6-5 and TRBJ1-4; weak D call: TRBD1 (5 bases). This CDR3 spans 16 amino acids. V lost 2 bases and J 0 bases, leaving 10 bases between the germline ends. Germline V gives CDR1 MNHEY, CDR2 SVGAGI. CDR3 amino acids: CASSYGGLATNEKLFF. The CDR3 DNA is TGTGCCAGCAGTTACGGGGGGTTGGCAACTAATGAAAAACTGTTTTTT.

The chain employs TRBV19 and TRBJ2-3, with 7 bases identical to TRBD2. CDR3 length: 17 amino acids. With 9 bases clipped from V and 2 bases from J, the junction kept 17 bases outside the gene matches. Per the germline V gene, CDR1 is LNHDA and CDR2 is SQIVND (reference sequence). The CDR3 here is CASSYGGGAPSTDTQYF. The CDR3 DNA reads as TGTGCCAGCAGTTACGGCGGGGGAGCACCGTCCACAGATACGCAGTATTTT.

To note about this clonotype: This CDR3 is missing its conserved last phenylalanine or tryptophan, likely due to a read error. The DNA is left out, because the CDR3 cannot be placed on it with certainty; the CDR3 is given as TCRdb lists it. The chain's CDR3 is CASSLALAGREEQ. The chain links TRBV7-2 to TRBJ2-3; the table's D call of TRBD2 was not tested on the DNA. The CDR3 has 13 residues if both end residues are counted. Germline V lookup: CDR1 SGHTA, CDR2 FQGNSA.

Worth noting for this clonotype: This sequence may be a read error, since a much larger clone differs from it by one base. The CDR3 protein is CAGIEVDLPAFF. The CDR3 region has the DNA TGTGCCGGCATCGAGGTGGATCTGCCGGCTTTCTTT. This chain uses TRBV6-2 or TRBV6-3 with TRBJ1-1; D ambiguous. From germline, CDR1 is MNHEY and CDR2 SVGEGT. The CDR3 is 12 residues long. Trimming stripped 11 bases from V and 11 bases from J, with 21 bases between.